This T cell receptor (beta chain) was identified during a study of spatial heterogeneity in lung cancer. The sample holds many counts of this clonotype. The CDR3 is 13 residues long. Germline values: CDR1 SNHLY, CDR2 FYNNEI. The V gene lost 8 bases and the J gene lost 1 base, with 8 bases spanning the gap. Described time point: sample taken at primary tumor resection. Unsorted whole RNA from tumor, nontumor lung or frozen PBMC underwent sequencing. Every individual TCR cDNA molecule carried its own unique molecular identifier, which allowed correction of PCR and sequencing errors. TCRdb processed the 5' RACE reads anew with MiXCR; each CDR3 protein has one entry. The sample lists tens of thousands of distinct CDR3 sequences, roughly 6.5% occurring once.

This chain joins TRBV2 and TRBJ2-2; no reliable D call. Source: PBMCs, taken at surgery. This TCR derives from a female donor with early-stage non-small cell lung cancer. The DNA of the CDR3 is TGTGCCAGCGGAAGGGAGAACACCGGGGAGCTGTTTTTT. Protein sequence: CASGRENTGELFF.